This TCR beta chain is drawn from a study of blood T cell repertoires in COVID-19. Turning to the study itself: The samples span acute and convalescent COVID-19 from the United States, Italy and Spain.

As handled by the study authors: Researchers report that nucleated cell counts were estimated from reference gene primer amplification. The table came from immunoSEQ multiplex PCR; TCRdb's copy has only in-frame clones and leaves some out. The V and J calls and the clone size are those of that table, but D and trimming were determined from the DNA. The table has 310,000 or so clones, around 88% seen once. The CDR3 has 15 residues. Germline CDR1 SQVTM, CDR2 ANQGSEA. V was shortened by 0 bases and J by 7 bases, with 15 bases between the two germline ends. The rearrangement joins TRBV29-1 to TRBJ1-4, with D possibly being TRBD1 (5 bases). Sample: peripheral blood. This receptor was obtained from a woman in her 30s who had recovered from COVID-19. This CDR3 is CSVEDLGGGGEKLFF. The CDR3 coding sequence is TGCAGCGTTGAAGATCTCGGGGGGGGTGGTGAAAAACTGTTTTTT.